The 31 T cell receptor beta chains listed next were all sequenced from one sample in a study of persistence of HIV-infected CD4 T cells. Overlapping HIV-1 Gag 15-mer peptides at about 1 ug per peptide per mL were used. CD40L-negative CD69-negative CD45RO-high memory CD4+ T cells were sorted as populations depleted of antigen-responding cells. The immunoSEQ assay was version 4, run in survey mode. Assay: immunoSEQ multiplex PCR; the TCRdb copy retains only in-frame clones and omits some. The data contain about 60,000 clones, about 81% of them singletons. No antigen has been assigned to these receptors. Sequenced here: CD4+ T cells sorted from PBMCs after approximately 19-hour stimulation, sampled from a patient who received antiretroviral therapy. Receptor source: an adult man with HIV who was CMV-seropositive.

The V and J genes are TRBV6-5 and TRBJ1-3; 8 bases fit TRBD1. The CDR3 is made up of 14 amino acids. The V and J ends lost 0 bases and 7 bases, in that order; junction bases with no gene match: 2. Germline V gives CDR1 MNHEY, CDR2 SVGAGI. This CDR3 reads CASSYSGTGNTIYF. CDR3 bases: TGTGCCAGCAGTTACTCAGGGACAGGCAACACCATATATTTT.

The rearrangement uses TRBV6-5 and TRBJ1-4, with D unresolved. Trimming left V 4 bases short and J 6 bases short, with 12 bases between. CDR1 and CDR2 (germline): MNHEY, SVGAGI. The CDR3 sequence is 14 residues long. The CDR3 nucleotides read TGTGCCAGCAGTTCTTTCAAATCCGATGAAAAACTGTTTTTT. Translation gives CASSSFKSDEKLFF.

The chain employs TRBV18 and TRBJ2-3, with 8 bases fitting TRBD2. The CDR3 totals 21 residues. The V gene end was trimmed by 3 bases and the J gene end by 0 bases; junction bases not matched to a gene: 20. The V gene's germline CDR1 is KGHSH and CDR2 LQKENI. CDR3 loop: CASSPPLGAGDLSSSTDTQYF. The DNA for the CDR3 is TGTGCCAGCTCACCCCCGTTGGGAGCGGGGGATCTTTCTTCTAGCACAGATACGCAGTATTTT.

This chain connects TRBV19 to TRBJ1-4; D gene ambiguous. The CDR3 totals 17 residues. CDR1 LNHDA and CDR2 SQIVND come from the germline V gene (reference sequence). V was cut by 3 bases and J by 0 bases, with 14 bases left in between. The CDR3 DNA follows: TGTGCCAGTAGTATCGGACGCATAAGAGCAACTAATGAAAAACTGTTTTTT. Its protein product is CASSIGRIRATNEKLFF.

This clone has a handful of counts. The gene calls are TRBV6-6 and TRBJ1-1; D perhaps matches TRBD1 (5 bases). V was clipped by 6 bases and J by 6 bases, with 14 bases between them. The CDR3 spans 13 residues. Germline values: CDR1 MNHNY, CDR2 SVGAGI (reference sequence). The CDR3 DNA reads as TGTGCCAGCAGGGCCAGGGAAGACGCTGAAGCTTTCTTT. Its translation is CASRAREDAEAFF.

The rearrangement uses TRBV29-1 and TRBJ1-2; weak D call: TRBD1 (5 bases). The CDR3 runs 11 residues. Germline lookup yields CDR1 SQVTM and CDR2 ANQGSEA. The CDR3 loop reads CTVGTTKGYTF. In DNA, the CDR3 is TGCACCGTCGGGACGACAAAGGGCTACACCTTC. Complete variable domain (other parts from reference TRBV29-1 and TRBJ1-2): SAVISQKPSRDICQRGTSLTIQCQVDSQVTMMFWYRQQPGQSLTLIATANQGSEATYESGFVIDKFPISRPNLTFSTLTVSNMSPEDSSIYLCTVGTTKGYTFGSGTRLTVV.

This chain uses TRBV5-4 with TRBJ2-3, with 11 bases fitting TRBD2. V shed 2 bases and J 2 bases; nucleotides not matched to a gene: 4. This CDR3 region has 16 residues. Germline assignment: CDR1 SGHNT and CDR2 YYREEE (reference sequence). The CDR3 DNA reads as TGTGCCAGCAGCTTCAGACTAGCGGGGTCCACAGATACGCAGTATTTT. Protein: CASSFRLAGSTDTQYF.

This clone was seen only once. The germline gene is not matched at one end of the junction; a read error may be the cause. As DNA, the CDR3 is TGTGCCAGCAGCGAAGACAGGGGGTCGAACAATGAGCAGTTCTTC. This encodes CASSEDRGSNNEQFF. The chain carries TRBV2 and TRBJ2-1; TRBD1 matches at 9 bases. CDR3 length equals 15 residues. Germline CDR1 and CDR2: SNHLY and FYNNEI.

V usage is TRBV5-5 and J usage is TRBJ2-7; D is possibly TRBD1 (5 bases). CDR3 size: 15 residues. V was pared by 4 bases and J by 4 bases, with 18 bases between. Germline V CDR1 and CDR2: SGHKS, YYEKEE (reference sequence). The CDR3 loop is CASSHLRGGTYEQYF. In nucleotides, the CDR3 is TGTGCCAGCAGCCACTTAAGGGGCGGAACTTACGAGCAGTACTTC.

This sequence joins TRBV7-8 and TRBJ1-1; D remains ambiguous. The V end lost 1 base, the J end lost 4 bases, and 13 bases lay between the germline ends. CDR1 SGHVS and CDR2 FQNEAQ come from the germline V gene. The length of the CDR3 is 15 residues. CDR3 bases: TGTGCCAGCAGCTTAGAGGTATCAGAGAGCACTGAAGCTTTCTTT. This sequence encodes CASSLEVSESTEAFF.

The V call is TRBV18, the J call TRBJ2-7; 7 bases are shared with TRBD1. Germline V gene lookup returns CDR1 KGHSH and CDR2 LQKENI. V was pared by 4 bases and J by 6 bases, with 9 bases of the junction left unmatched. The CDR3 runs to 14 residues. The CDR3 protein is CASSLGQNRGEQYF. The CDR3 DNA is TGTGCCAGCTCACTGGGTCAAAACAGGGGCGAGCAGTACTTC.

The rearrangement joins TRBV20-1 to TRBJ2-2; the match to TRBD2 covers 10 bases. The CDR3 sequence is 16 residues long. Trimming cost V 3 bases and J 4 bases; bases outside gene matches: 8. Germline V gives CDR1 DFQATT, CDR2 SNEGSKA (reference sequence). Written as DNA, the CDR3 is TGCAGTGCTAGTCAAACTAGCGGGGCAAGCACCGGGGAGCTGTTTTTT. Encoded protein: CSASQTSGASTGELFF.

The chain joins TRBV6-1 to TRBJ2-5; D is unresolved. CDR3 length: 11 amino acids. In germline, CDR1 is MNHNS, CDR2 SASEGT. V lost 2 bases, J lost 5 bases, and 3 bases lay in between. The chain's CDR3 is CASSEQETQYF. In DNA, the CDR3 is TGTGCCAGCAGTGAACAGGAGACCCAGTACTTC.

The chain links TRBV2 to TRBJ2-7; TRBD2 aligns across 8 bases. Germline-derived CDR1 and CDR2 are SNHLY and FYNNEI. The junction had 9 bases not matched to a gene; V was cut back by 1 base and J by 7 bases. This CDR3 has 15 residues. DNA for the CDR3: TGTGCCAGCAGTGAAGGTGGAGCGGGGGTGGGGGAGCAGTACTTC. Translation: CASSEGGAGVGEQYF. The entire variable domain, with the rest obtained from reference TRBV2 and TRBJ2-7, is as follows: EPEVTQTPSHQVTQMGQEVILRCVPISNHLYFYWYRQILGQKVEFLVSFYNNEISEKSEIFDDQFSVERPDGSNFTLKIRSTKLEDSAMYFCASSEGGAGVGEQYFGPGTRLTVT.

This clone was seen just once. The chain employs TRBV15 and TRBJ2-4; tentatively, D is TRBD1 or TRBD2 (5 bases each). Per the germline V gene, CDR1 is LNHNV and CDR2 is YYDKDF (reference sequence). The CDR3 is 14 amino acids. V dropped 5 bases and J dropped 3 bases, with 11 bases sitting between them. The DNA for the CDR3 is TGTGCCACCAGCCTGTGGGACGGCAAAAACATTCAGTACTTC. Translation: CATSLWDGKNIQYF.

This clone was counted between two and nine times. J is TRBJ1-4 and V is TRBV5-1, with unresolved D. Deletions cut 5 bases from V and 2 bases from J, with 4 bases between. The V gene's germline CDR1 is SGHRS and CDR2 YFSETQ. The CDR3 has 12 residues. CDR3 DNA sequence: TGCGCCAGCAGTCAGACTAATGAAAAACTGTTTTTT. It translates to CASSQTNEKLFF. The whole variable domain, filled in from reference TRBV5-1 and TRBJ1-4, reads KAGVTQTPRYLIKTRGQQVTLSCSPISGHRSVSWYQQTPGQGLQFLFEYFSETQRNKGNFPGRFSGRQFSNSRSEMNVSTLELGDSALYLCASSQTNEKLFFGSGTQLSVL.

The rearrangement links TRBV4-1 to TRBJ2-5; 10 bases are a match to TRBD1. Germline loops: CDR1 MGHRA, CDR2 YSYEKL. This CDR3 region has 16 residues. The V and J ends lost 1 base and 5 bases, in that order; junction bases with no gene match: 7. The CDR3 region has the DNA TGCGCCAGCAGCCAAGCTCCGGGACAGGGGACGGAGACCCAGTACTTC. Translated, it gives CASSQAPGQGTETQYF.

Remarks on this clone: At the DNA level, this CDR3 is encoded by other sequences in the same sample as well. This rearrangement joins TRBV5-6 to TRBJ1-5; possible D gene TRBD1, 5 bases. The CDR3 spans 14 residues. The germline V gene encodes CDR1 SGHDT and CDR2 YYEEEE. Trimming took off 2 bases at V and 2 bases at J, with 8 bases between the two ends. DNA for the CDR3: TGTGCCAGCAGCTTAACAGGTCGCAATCAGCCCCAGCATTTT. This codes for CASSLTGRNQPQHF.

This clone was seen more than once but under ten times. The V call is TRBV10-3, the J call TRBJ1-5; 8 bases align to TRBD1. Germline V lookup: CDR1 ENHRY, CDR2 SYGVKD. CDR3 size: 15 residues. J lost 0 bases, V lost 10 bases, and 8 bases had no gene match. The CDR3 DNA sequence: TGTGCCAGCGGGACAGGAGGCCATAGCAATCAGCCCCAGCATTTT. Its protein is CASGTGGHSNQPQHF.

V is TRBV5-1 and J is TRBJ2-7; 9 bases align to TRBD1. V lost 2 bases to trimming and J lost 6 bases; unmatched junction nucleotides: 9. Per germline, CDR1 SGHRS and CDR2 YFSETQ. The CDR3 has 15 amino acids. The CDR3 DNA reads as TGCGCCAGCAGCTTCAACTCCGACAGGGGGAGCGAGCAGTACTTC. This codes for CASSFNSDRGSEQYF.

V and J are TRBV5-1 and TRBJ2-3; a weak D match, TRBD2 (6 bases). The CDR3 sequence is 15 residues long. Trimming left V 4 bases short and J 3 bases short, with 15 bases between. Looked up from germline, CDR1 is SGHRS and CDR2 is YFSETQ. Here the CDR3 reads CASSAWGDRTDTQYF. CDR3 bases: TGCGCCAGCAGCGCTTGGGGGGATCGAACAGATACGCAGTATTTT.

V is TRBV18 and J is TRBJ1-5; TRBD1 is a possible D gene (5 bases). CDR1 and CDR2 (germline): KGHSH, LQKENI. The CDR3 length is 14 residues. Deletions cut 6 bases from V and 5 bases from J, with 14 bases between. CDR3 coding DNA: TGTGCCAGCTCTTCTAGGGGCGGATATCAGCCCCAGCATTTT. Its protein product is CASSSRGGYQPQHF. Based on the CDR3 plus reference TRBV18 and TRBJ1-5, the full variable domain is NAGVMQNPRHLVRRRGQEARLRCSPMKGHSHVYWYRQLPEEGLKFMVYLQKENIIDESGMPKERFSAEFPKEGPSILRIQQVVRGDSAAYFCASSSRGGYQPQHFGDGTRLSIL.

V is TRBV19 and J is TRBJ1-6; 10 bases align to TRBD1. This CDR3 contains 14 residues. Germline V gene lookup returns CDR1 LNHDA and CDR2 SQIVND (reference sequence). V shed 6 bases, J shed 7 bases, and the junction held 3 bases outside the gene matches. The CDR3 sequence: CASRSDRGNSPLHF. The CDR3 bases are TGTGCCAGTAGATCGGACAGGGGGAATTCACCCCTCCACTTT.

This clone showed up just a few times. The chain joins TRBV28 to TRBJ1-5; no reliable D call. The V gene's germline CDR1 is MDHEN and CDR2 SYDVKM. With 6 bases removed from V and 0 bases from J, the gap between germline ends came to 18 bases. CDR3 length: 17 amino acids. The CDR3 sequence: CASSSDGPLNSNQPQHF. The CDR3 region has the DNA TGTGCCAGCAGCTCGGACGGTCCCTTGAATAGCAATCAGCCCCAGCATTTT.

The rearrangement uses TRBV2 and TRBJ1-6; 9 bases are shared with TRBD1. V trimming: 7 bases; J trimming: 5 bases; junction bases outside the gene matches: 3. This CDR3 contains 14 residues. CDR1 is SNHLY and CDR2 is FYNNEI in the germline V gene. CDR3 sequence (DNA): TGTGCCAGCAAGGGACAGGGCGATAATTCACCCCTCCACTTT. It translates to CASKGQGDNSPLHF. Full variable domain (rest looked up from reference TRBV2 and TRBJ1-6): EPEVTQTPSHQVTQMGQEVILRCVPISNHLYFYWYRQILGQKVEFLVSFYNNEISEKSEIFDDQFSVERPDGSNFTLKIRSTKLEDSAMYFCASKGQGDNSPLHFGNGTRLTVT.

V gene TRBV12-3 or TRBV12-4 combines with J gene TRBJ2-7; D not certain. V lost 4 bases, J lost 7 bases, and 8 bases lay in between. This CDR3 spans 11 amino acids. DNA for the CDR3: TGTGCCAGCAGTTCAGCGTCGGAGCAGTACTTC. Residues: CASSSASEQYF.

DNA for the CDR3: TGTGCCAGCAGCCTGGGGGGGTCCTCCTATAATTCACCCCTCCACTTT. It codes for CASSLGGSSYNSPLHF. This chain links TRBV7-8 with TRBJ1-6; D is perhaps TRBD1 (5 bases). Germline-derived CDR1 and CDR2 are SGHVS and FQNEAQ. V was cut by 5 bases and J by 0 bases, with 11 bases left in between. The CDR3 totals 16 residues.

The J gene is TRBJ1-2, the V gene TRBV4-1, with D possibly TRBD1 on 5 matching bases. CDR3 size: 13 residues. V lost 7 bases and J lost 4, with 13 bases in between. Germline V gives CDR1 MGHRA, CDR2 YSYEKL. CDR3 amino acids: CASTLSGGYGYTF. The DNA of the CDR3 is TGCGCCAGCACCCTGTCGGGGGGCTATGGCTACACCTTC.

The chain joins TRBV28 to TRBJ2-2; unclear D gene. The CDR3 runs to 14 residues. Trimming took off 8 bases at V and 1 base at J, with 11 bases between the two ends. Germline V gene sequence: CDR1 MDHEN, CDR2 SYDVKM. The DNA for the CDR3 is TGTGCCAGCGCCATCGGGTTGAACACCGGGGAGCTGTTTTTT. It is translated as CASAIGLNTGELFF.

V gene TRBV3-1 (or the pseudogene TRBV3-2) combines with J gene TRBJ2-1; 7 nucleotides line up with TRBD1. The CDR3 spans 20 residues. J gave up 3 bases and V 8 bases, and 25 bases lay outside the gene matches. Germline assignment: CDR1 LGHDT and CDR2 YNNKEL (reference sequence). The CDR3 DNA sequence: TGTGCCAGCGGACGTTCAACGGCCAAGTACAGGGGTGAGCTCTACAATGAGCAGTTCTTC. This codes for CASGRSTAKYRGELYNEQFF.

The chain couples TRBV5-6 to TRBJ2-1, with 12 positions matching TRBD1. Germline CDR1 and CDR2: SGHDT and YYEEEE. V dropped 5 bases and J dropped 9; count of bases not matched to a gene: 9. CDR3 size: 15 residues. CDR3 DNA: TGTGCCAGCAGTGGCCTGGGACAGGGGGCGGGTGAGCAGTTCTTC. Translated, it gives CASSGLGQGAGEQFF.